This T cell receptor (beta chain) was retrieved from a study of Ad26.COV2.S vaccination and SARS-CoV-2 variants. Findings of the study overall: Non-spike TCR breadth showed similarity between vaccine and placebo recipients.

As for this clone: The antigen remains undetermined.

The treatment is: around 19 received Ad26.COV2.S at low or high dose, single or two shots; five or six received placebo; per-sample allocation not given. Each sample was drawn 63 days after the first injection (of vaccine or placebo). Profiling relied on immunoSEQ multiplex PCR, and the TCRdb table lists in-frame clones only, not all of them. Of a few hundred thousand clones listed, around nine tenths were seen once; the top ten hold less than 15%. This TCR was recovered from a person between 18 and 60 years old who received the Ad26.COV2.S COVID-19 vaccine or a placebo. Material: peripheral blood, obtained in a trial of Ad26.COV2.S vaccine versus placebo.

The CDR3 loop reads CAISGTADPNQPQHF. For the CDR3, the DNA is TGTGCCATCAGTGGGACGGCAGACCCCAATCAGCCCCAGCATTTT. The chain is built from TRBV10-3 and TRBJ1-5; D not certain. The CDR3 runs 15 residues. Trimming stripped 4 bases from V and 3 bases from J, with 13 bases between. Germline V gene sequence: CDR1 ENHRY, CDR2 SYGVKD.